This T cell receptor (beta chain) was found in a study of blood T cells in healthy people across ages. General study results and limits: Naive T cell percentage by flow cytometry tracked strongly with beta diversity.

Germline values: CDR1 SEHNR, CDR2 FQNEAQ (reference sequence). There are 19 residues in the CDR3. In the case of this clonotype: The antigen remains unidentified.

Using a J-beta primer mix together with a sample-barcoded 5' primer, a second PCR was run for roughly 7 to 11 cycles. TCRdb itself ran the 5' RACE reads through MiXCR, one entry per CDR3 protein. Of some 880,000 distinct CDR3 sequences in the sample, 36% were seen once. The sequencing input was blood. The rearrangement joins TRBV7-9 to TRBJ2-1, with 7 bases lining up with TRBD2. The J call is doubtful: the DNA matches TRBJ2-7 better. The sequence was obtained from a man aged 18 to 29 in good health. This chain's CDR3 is CASSLEGTTAPRSYNEQYF. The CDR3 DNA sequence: TGTGCCAGCAGCTTAGAGGGGACTACCGCCCCACGCTCCTACAATGAGCAGTACTTC.